The 9 T cell receptor beta chains below all came from one sample that was sequenced in a study of cytomegalovirus exposure and HLA in healthy donors. Primers for the PCR totalled 60 Vbeta and 13 Jbeta. The table came from immunoSEQ multiplex PCR; TCRdb's copy has only in-frame clones and leaves some out. With 35,000 to 45,000 clones in the sample, the ten largest clones hold approximately 10%. Material for sequencing was PBMCs. Receptors originate from a middle-aged man in good health and CMV-seropositive.

The chain joins TRBV30 to TRBJ2-7; no definite D call. CDR3 size: 10 residues. Germline lookup yields CDR1 GTSNPN and CDR2 SVGIG (reference sequence). The CDR3 reads CALGRREQYF. The DNA of the CDR3 is TGTGCGCTGGGCAGGCGAGAGCAGTACTTC. Full variable domain (rest looked up from reference TRBV30 and TRBJ2-7): SQTIHQWPATLVQPVGSPLSLECTVEGTSNPNLYWYRQAAGRGLQLLFYSVGIGQISSEVPQNLSASRPQDRQFILSSKKLLLSDSGFYLCALGRREQYFGPGTRLTVT.

The chain has TRBV7-9 and TRBJ1-2, with 8 bases matching TRBD1. The CDR3 loop spans 14 amino acids. The germline V gene encodes CDR1 SEHNR and CDR2 FQNEAQ (reference sequence). The ends lost 1 base at V and 3 bases at J; junction bases unmatched: 1. CDR3 nucleotide sequence: TGTGCCAGCAGCTTAGAGACAGGGGACTATGGCTACACCTTC. It translates to CASSLETGDYGYTF. Filled out from reference TRBV7-9 and TRBJ1-2, the complete variable domain reads DTGVSQNPRHKITKRGQNVTFRCDPISEHNRLYWYRQTLGQGPEFLTYFQNEAQLEKSRLLSDRFSAERPKGSFSTLEIQRTEQGDSAMYLCASSLETGDYGYTFGSGTRLTVV.

For the CDR3, the DNA is TGTGCCAGCAGTGACGAGACAGGGGCCCATGGCTACACCTTC. Amino acid sequence: CASSDETGAHGYTF. The chain links TRBV25-1 to TRBJ1-2; 8 bases align to TRBD1. The ends lost 3 bases at V and 6 bases at J; junction bases unmatched: 6. There are 14 residues in the CDR3. The V gene's germline CDR1 is MGHDK and CDR2 SYGVNS.

The V and J genes are TRBV9 and TRBJ2-3, with D maybe TRBD2 (7 bases). The CDR3 length is 17 residues. V was trimmed by 0 bases and J by 4 bases, leaving 18 bases between them. Germline V gene data show CDR1 as SGDLS and CDR2 as YYNGEE. In DNA, the CDR3 is TGTGCCAGCAGCGTAGAGGGGGGGGGCCCTGGCGCAGATACGCAGTATTTT. Its translation: CASSVEGGGPGADTQYF.

V is TRBV27 and J is TRBJ1-1, with D maybe TRBD1 (5 bases). Trimming left V 5 bases short and J 10 bases short, with 17 bases between. The CDR3 spans 13 residues. Germline V gene data show CDR1 as MNHEY and CDR2 as SMNVEV (reference sequence). CDR3 in amino acids: CASSRQGKYRAFF. The CDR3 nucleotides read TGTGCCAGCAGTCGGCAGGGAAAATATCGAGCTTTCTTT.

This chain connects TRBV4-1 to TRBJ2-1, with 10 positions matching TRBD2. This CDR3 has 20 amino acids. Germline loops: CDR1 MGHRA, CDR2 YSYEKL. The junction had 11 bases not matched to a gene; V was cut back by 0 bases and J by 0 bases. The CDR3 reads CASSQDQGRAGGPSYNEQFF. As DNA, the CDR3 is TGCGCCAGCAGCCAAGATCAGGGTCGAGCGGGAGGGCCCTCCTACAATGAGCAGTTCTTC.

This chain links TRBV19 with TRBJ2-3; D unclear. CDR1 and CDR2 from the germline V gene are LNHDA and SQIVND (reference sequence). Trimming shortened V by 3 bases and J by 3 bases, and 16 bases separated the two germline ends. This CDR3 contains 16 residues. The CDR3 sequence: CASSIGPSTGTDTQYF. CDR3 nucleotides: TGTGCCAGTAGTATCGGCCCCTCGACCGGGACAGATACGCAGTATTTT.

The rearrangement joins TRBV5-1 to TRBJ2-6, with no clear D. V dropped 3 bases and J dropped 0 bases, with 13 bases sitting between them. Germline CDR1 reads SGHRS; CDR2 reads YFSETQ. The CDR3 is made up of 17 amino acids. The CDR3 region has the DNA TGCGCCAGCAGCTCATCCAATCCAGGCTCTGGGGCCAACGTCCTGACTTTC. Protein sequence: CASSSSNPGSGANVLTF.

The chain is built from TRBV5-4 and TRBJ2-7; 7 bases are shared with TRBD1. The CDR3 is 15 amino acids. The trim removed 4 bases at V and 6 bases at J, leaving 13 bases unmatched. Germline loops: CDR1 SGHNT, CDR2 YYREEE (reference sequence). CDR3 amino acids: CASSTDREGRGEQYF. CDR3 DNA sequence: TGTGCCAGCAGCACCGACAGGGAAGGACGGGGCGAGCAGTACTTC.